This is a list of T cell receptor beta chains from one sample in a study of shared clonotypes between healthy human individuals. Produced via immunoSEQ multiplex PCR; TCRdb's table is partial and in-frame only. The sample has over a million clones, roughly 96% seen once; the top ten hold over 1%. The sequenced sample consisted of naive CD4+ T cells sorted from blood. These receptors all stem from a man aged 30-40 years in good health. CDR3s include the opening cysteine and the closing phenylalanine or tryptophan. A D gene is named only where the DNA matches it firmly.

D gene	V gene	J gene	CDR3 protein	CDR3 DNA
-	TRBV6-5	TRBJ1-5	CASSYRKGGGQPQHF	TGTGCCAGCAGTTACCGAAAAGGGGGGGGTCAGCCCCAGCATTTT
-	TRBV25-1	TRBJ2-7	CASSGAFQTHAEQYF	TGTGCCAGCAGTGGGGCATTCCAAACCCATGCAGAGCAGTACTTC
-	TRBV28	TRBJ1-4	CASTSVGGIEKLFF	TGTGCCAGCACTTCTGTGGGGGGAATTGAAAAACTGTTTTTT
TRBD1	TRBV28	TRBJ1-5	CASSSGGQGPYSNQPQHF	TGTGCCAGCAGTTCCGGGGGACAGGGGCCCTATAGCAATCAGCCCCAGCATTTT
TRBD2	TRBV5-1	TRBJ2-1	CASSLDSGTYNEQFF	TGCGCCAGCAGCTTGGATAGCGGGACCTACAATGAGCAGTTCTTC
-	TRBV5-1	TRBJ1-1	CASSLTGYEAFF	TGCGCCAGCAGCTTGACCGGTTATGAAGCTTTCTTT
-	TRBV6-4	TRBJ2-2	CASSEYGRTGELFF	TGTGCCAGCAGTGAGTACGGGCGCACCGGGGAGCTGTTTTTT
TRBD2	TRBV7-8	TRBJ2-1	CASSLTLAGVNEQFF	TGTGCCAGCAGCTTAACACTAGCGGGAGTCAATGAGCAGTTCTTC
-	TRBV7-9	TRBJ2-3	CASSLQQYTQYF	TGTGCCAGCAGCTTACAACAGTATACGCAGTATTTT
TRBD1	TRBV4-1	TRBJ1-5	CASSQNTGTGNQPQHF	TGCGCCAGCAGCCAAAATACCGGGACAGGGAATCAGCCCCAGCATTTT